What follows is one T cell receptor (beta chain) and its context. This entry is derived from a study of patients and donors after allogeneic stem cell transplantation. The CDR3 length is 14 residues. V lost 3 bases and J 3 bases, leaving 9 bases between the germline ends. Germline CDR1 reads LNHDA; CDR2 reads SQIVND (reference sequence). One entry per CDR3 protein, called by TCRdb with MiXCR from the RT-PCR reads. The sample consists of roughly 940,000 distinct CDR3 sequences, about a sixth of them appearing once. Sequenced sample: blood, either unsorted or a sorted T cell fraction (not recorded which). The chain carries TRBV19 and TRBJ1-5; no definite D call. This clonotype was sampled from a human donor who was either an allogeneic HSCT recipient or a stem cell or donor lymphocyte infusion donor (not recorded which). It is not recorded whose cells these are; they may come from a transplant donor. CDR3 in amino acids: CASSIWQDNQPQHF. The CDR3 DNA reads TGTGCCAGTAGTATCTGGCAGGACAATCAGCCCCAGCATTTT.